The rows below give T cell receptor beta chains drawn from one sample of a study of T cells in Graves' hyperthyroidism and ophthalmopathy. TCRdb used MiXCR to reprocess the multiplex PCR reads, holding one entry per CDR3 protein. This table holds some 700,000 distinct CDR3 sequences, 17% found once. Material for sequencing was blood. Source of these receptors: a man in his fifties with Graves' hyperthyroidism. CDR3s include the opening cysteine and the closing phenylalanine or tryptophan. A D gene is named only where the DNA matches it firmly. Clone size is given for some rows only: seen once, a few or many times, or a class if the clone is expanded.

>16|TRBJ2-1|many|TRBD1|TRBV7-3
TGTGCCAGCAGCTTAACCACCGGGACAGGGGCAAATGAGCAGTTCTTC
CASSLTTGTGANEQFF
>17|TRBJ1-5|.|TRBD1|TRBV6-4
TGTGCCAGCAGCAAAAATAGACAGGGTATGGCCAATCAGCCCCAGCATTTT
CASSKNRQGMANQPQHF
>15|TRBJ2-3|.|.|TRBV7-9
TGTGCCAGCAGCTTAGCGGGAGCGAATGGAGATACGCAGTATTTT
CASSLAGANGDTQYF
>13|TRBJ1-2|.|TRBD1|TRBV20-1
TGCAGTGCTAGGGACAGGGGGGGCTATGGCTACACCTTC
CSARDRGGYGYTF
>15|TRBJ2-1|.|TRBD2|TRBV20-1
TGCAGTGCTAGAGATAAGCGGGAGGGCCGACATGAGCAGTTCTTC
CSARDKREGRHEQFF
>14|TRBJ2-1|few|.|TRBV9
TGTGCCAGCAGCGTAGACTTAGGGTACAATGAGCAGTTCTTC
CASSVDLGYNEQFF
>12|TRBJ2-1|many|.|TRBV12-3/TRBV12-4
TGTGCCAGCAGTTTAGCGACGAGTGAGCAGTTCTTC
CASSLATSEQFF
>14|TRBJ2-3|.|TRBD1|TRBV20-1
TGCAGTGCTAAACAGGGACAGGGATCGGATACGCAGTATTTT
CSAKQGQGSDTQYF
>14|TRBJ1-1|many|TRBD1|TRBV28
TGTGCCAGCAGCCCGCGTAGGGACAGGACTGAAGCTTTCTTT
CASSPRRDRTEAFF
>16|TRBJ2-5|few|TRBD1|TRBV29-1
TGCAGCGTTGAAGAAGTGGACAGGACGGCCCAAGAGACCCAGTACTTC
CSVEEVDRTAQETQYF
>18|TRBJ2-7|.|TRBD2|TRBV4-2
TGTGCCAGCAGCCAAGTGGGAATGGTAGCGGGAGAATTTAGCGAGCAGTACTTC
CASSQVGMVAGEFSEQYF
>18|TRBJ2-3|few|TRBD2|TRBV9
TGTGCCAGCAGTGAAACTAGCGGGAGAGGGTTTAGCACAGATACGCAGTATTTT
CASSETSGRGFSTDTQYF
>16|TRBJ1-1|.|.|TRBV19
TGTGCCAGTAGTTCACTCTTACAGGGTTTGGGCACTGAAGCTTTCTTT
CASSSLLQGLGTEAFF
>12|TRBJ2-2|many|.|TRBV7-9
TGTGCCAGCAGCTCAACCACCGGGGAGCTGTTTTTT
CASSSTTGELFF
>15|TRBJ2-7|.|TRBD2|TRBV27
TGTGCCAGCAGTTCGGGGGGATTAGGCGGACCTGAGCAGTACTTC
CASSSGGLGGPEQYF
>15|TRBJ1-2|.|.|TRBV27
TGTGCCAGCAGTCCTAAACAGGGTACTAACTATGGCTACACCTTC
CASSPKQGTNYGYTF
>14|TRBJ2-1|many|.|TRBV29-1
TGCAGCGTTGACGGGCAGGAGTTCTACAATGAGCAGTTCTTC
CSVDGQEFYNEQFF
>15|TRBJ1-1|.|TRBD1|TRBV3-1
TGTGCCAGCAGCCTAAAGGGACAGGGGAACACTGAAGCTTTCTTT
CASSLKGQGNTEAFF
>14|TRBJ2-7|many|.|TRBV18
TGTGCCAGCTCACCCTTTACGGATTCCTACGAGCAGTACTTC
CASSPFTDSYEQYF
>16|TRBJ2-3|many|TRBD2|TRBV7-8
TGTGCCAGCAGCTTAGGTTGGGGGGGAAGCACAGATACGCAGTATTTT
CASSLGWGGSTDTQYF
>13|TRBJ1-2|.|.|TRBV29-1
TGCAGCGTATCAGGGGCCAGCACCTATGGCTACACCTTC
CSVSGASTYGYTF
>12|TRBJ1-5|many|.|TRBV28
TGTGCCAGCAGTTCTACGCCTCAGCCCCAGCATTTT
CASSSTPQPQHF
>15|TRBJ1-3|many|.|TRBV27
TGTGCCAGCAGTTTAGTGGGCCTCTCTGGAAACACCATATATTTT
CASSLVGLSGNTIYF
>17|TRBJ2-2|few|TRBD1|TRBV7-3
TGTGCCAGCAGCCCAAATCGGGACAGCGGATGGGCCGGGGAGCTGTTTTTT
CASSPNRDSGWAGELFF
>17|TRBJ2-3|many|TRBD2|TRBV20-1
TGCAGTGCTAGAGATTATAAGACTAGCGGGGGCACAGATACGCAGTATTTT
CSARDYKTSGGTDTQYF
>15|TRBJ2-1|many|TRBD2|TRBV7-3
TGTGCCAGCAGCTTAGGGACTAGCGCCTACAATGAGCAGTTCTTC
CASSLGTSAYNEQFF
>13|TRBJ1-1|.|.|TRBV3-1
TGTGCCAGCACCCGGCGGGGAGGCACTGAAGCTTTCTTT
CASTRRGGTEAFF
>14|TRBJ2-7|many|.|TRBV5-1
TGCGCCAGCAGTCCTCCGGGACCTCCCTACGAGCAGTACTTC
CASSPPGPPYEQYF
>16|TRBJ2-2|many|TRBD2|TRBV27
TGTGCCAGCAGTTTAGGTAGCGGGGTGAACACCGGGGAGCTGTTTTTT
CASSLGSGVNTGELFF
>16|TRBJ1-5|.|TRBD1|TRBV11-2
TGTGCCAGCAGCTCGATCGACAGGGGGCGGGATCAGCCCCAGCATTTT
CASSSIDRGRDQPQHF
>14|TRBJ2-5|.|.|TRBV24-1
TGTGCCACCAGTGATGTTAACTCGGCAGGGAGGAAGTACTTC
CATSDVNSAGRKYF
>13|TRBJ1-4|few|TRBD1|TRBV25-1
TGTGCCAGCGTTGCCGGGACAGCTGAAAAACTGTTTTTT
CASVAGTAEKLFF
>13|TRBJ2-7|many|TRBD2|TRBV24-1
TGTGCCACCAAGGCTAGCGGGATGGAAGAGCAGTACTTC
CATKASGMEEQYF
>13|TRBJ1-2|many|TRBD1|TRBV28
TGTGCCAGCAGTAAGGGACAGCAGTATGGCTACACCTTC
CASSKGQQYGYTF
>11|TRBJ2-3|many|.|TRBV12-3/TRBV12-4
TGTGCCAGCAGCAGGTCCGACACGCAGTATTTT
CASSRSDTQYF
>18|TRBJ2-2|.|TRBD1|TRBV7-9
TGTGCCAGCAGCTCGTCTCCGGGACAGGGGCTGTACACCGGGGAGCTGTTTTTT
CASSSSPGQGLYTGELFF
>14|TRBJ2-2|few|.|TRBV5-1
TGCGCCAGCAGCTTCGGCGACCGCACCGGGGAGCTGTTTTTT
CASSFGDRTGELFF
>15|TRBJ2-7|few|TRBD2|TRBV18
TGTGCCAGCTCACCCCCGGGACTAGCTCAAGACGAGCAGTACTTC
CASSPPGLAQDEQYF
>16|TRBJ2-3|.|.|TRBV28
TGTGCCAGCAGTTTAGGGTACCAGAAAGCCACAGATACGCAGTATTTT
CASSLGYQKATDTQYF
>15|TRBJ2-7|many|.|TRBV14
TGTGCCAGCAGCCATCGCTCAGGGGCCTCCTACGAGCAGTACTTC
CASSHRSGASYEQYF
>16|TRBJ1-6|.|.|TRBV30
TGTGCCTGGGGAGGGGCAGGGAGCATTTGGAATTCACCCCTCCACTTT
CAWGGAGSIWNSPLHF
>16|TRBJ2-2|.|.|TRBV6-5
TGTGCCAGCAGTTACTTCCAGGGACAATCCAACGGGGAGCTGTTTTTT
CASSYFQGQSNGELFF
>15|TRBJ2-5|.|.|TRBV5-1
TGCGCCAGCAGCTTGGCCGTGCGGGGCCAAGAGACCCAGTACTTC
CASSLAVRGQETQYF
>19|TRBJ2-2|many|TRBD2|TRBV7-6
TGTGCCAGCAGCTTTGGGGGAGGGCTTGGACGGTTACGGACCGGGGAGCTGTTTTTT
CASSFGGGLGRLRTGELFF
>14|TRBJ2-6|few|.|TRBV28
TGTGCGTGGGGGGGGCGATCTGGGGCCAACGTCCTGACTTTC
CAWGGRSGANVLTF
>14|TRBJ1-1|.|TRBD1|TRBV29-1
TGCAGCGTTGAAATGACAGGGTTGAACGCTGAAGCTTTCTTT
CSVEMTGLNAEAFF
>17|TRBJ2-7|many|TRBD2|TRBV11-1
TGTGCCAGCAGCTTAGGAGGTCGGCTAGCGGGAGCCTACGAGCAGTACTTC
CASSLGGRLAGAYEQYF
>15|TRBJ2-7|many|.|TRBV6-2/TRBV6-3
TGTGCCAGCAGTTTCATGAGTAGGACTCCCTCCGAGCAGTACTTC
CASSFMSRTPSEQYF
>17|TRBJ2-7|many|TRBD2|TRBV27
TGTGCCAGCAGTTTATCCGGACTAGCGGGAGATTTTTACGAGCAGTACTTC
CASSLSGLAGDFYEQYF
>16|TRBJ1-5|many|.|TRBV12-3/TRBV12-4
TGTGCCAGCAGTTTCTGGGGGAAGGGTATCGGTCAGCCCCAGCATTTT
CASSFWGKGIGQPQHF
>11|TRBJ2-4|few|.|TRBV12-3/TRBV12-4
TGTGCCAGCAGTTTAGCTGACATTCAGTACTTC
CASSLADIQYF
>13|TRBJ1-2|few|.|TRBV10-3
TGTGCCATCAGTGGCACAGACAACTATGGCTACACCTTC
CAISGTDNYGYTF
>18|TRBJ1-1|many|TRBD1|TRBV7-9
TGTGCCAGCAGCTTCGGTACAGGGGAGAGTTCGATCCCCCTTGAAGCTTTCTTT
CASSFGTGESSIPLEAFF
>17|TRBJ1-5|few|TRBD1|TRBV7-9
TGTGCCAGCAGCCTCTGGACAGGGAGGGGTAGCAATCAGCCCCAGCATTTT
CASSLWTGRGSNQPQHF